This T cell receptor (beta chain) was obtained from a study of cytomegalovirus exposure and HLA in healthy donors. The PCR contained 60 Vbeta and 13 Jbeta primers. The assay was immunoSEQ multiplex PCR, and TCRdb's table has in-frame clones only and misses some. The sample shows approximately 160,000 clones, approximately 80% of them seen only once. The CDR3 runs 16 residues. Germline CDR1 reads LNHNV; CDR2 reads YYDKDF (reference sequence). V was clipped by 4 bases and J by 1 base, with 11 bases between them. The J gene is TRBJ2-6, the V gene TRBV15, with D tentatively TRBD1 (6 bases). The sequencing input was PBMCs. The TCR comes from a man younger than 40 in good health and CMV-seropositive. CDR3 nucleotides: TGTGCCACCAGCATTAGTCAGGGGTCTGGGGCCAACGTCCTGACTTTC. Translating it yields CATSISQGSGANVLTF.